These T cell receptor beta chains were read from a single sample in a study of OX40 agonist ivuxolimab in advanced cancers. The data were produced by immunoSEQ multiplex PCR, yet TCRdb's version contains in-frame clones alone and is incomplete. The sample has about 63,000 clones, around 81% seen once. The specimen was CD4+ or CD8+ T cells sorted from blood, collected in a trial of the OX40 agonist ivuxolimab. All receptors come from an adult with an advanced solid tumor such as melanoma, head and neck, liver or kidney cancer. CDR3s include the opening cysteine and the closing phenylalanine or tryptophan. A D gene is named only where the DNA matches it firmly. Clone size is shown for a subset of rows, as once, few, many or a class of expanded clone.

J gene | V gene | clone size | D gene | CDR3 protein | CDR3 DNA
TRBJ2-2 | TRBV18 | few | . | CASSPLPGGELFF | TGTGCCAGCTCACCACTGCCGGGAGGGGAGCTGTTTTTT
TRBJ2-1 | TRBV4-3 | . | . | CASSQDLGQQFF | TGCGCCAGCAGCCAAGATCTGGGGCAACAGTTCTTC
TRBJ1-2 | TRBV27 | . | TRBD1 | CASSALTGVNYGYTF | TGTGCCAGCAGTGCCCTGACAGGGGTCAACTATGGCTACACCTTC
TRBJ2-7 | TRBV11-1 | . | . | CASSFGEGYEQYF | TGTGCCAGCAGCTTCGGGGAAGGGTACGAGCAGTACTTC
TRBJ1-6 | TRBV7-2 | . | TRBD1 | CASSPPGQSSPLHF | TGTGCCAGCAGCCCTCCGGGACAGAGTTCACCCCTCCACTTT
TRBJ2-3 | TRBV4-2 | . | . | CASSQAAYTDTQYF | TGTGCCAGCAGCCAAGCGGCTTACACAGATACGCAGTATTTT
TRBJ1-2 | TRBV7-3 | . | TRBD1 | CASSADRAGGYTF | TGTGCCAGCAGCGCGGACAGGGCAGGTGGCTACACCTTC
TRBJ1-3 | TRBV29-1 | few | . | CSVGQSGNTIYF | TGCAGCGTTGGACAGTCTGGAAACACCATATATTTT
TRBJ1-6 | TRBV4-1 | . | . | CASSQDLWGLSSPLHF | TGCGCCAGCAGCCAAGATCTATGGGGCCTCTCTTCACCCCTCCACTTT
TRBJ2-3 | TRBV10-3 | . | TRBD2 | CAISAGGQASTDTQYF | TGTGCCATCAGTGCGGGGGGGCAGGCTAGCACAGATACGCAGTATTTT
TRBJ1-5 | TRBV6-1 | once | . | CASRTVNNQPQHF | TGTGCCAGCAGAACAGTAAACAATCAGCCCCAGCATTTT
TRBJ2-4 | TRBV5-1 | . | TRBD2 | CASSRGGRLDIQYF | TGCGCCAGCAGCCGGGGGGGCCGATTAGACATTCAGTACTTC
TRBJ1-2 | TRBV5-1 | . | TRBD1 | CASSQTDRGPYGYTF | TGCGCCAGCAGCCAGACCGACAGGGGACCCTATGGCTACACCTTC
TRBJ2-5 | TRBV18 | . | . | CASSPRSATAGETQYF | TGTGCCAGCTCACCAAGGAGCGCCACGGCAGGGGAGACCCAGTACTTC
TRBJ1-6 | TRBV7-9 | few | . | CASSLSHYNSPLHF | TGTGCCAGCAGCTTATCCCATTATAATTCACCCCTCCACTTT
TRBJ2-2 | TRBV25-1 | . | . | CASSFQDSGELFF | TGTGCCAGCAGTTTCCAGGATTCCGGGGAGCTGTTTTTT
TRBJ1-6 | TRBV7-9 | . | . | CASSSLFSSYNSPLHF | TGTGCCAGCAGCTCGCTGTTCAGCTCCTATAATTCACCCCTCCACTTT
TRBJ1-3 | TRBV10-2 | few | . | CASSGKGDPGNTIYF | TGCGCCAGCAGTGGGAAAGGGGATCCAGGAAACACCATATATTTT
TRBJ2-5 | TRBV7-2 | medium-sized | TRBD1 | CASSPRQGRAETQYF | TGTGCCAGCAGCCCACGACAGGGGAGAGCAGAGACCCAGTACTTC
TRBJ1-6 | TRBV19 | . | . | CASNRVNSPLHF | TGTGCCAGTAACAGGGTTAATTCACCCCTCCACTTT
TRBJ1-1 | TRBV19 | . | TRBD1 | CASRNPTGGLDKAFF | TGTGCCAGTAGGAATCCGACAGGGGGCTTGGATAAAGCTTTCTTT
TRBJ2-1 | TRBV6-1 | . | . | CASSATSYRNEQFF | TGTGCCAGCAGTGCCACATCTTACAGGAATGAGCAGTTCTTC
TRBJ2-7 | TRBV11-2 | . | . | CASSAGSTGQYF | TGTGCCAGCAGCGCCGGATCGACGGGGCAGTACTTC
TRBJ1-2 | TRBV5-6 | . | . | CASSFGGTYGYTF | TGTGCCAGCAGCTTTGGAGGGACCTATGGCTACACCTTC
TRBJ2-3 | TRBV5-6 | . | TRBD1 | CASSLVVSMGQGDTDTQYF | TGTGCCAGCAGCTTGGTGGTATCCATGGGACAGGGAGACACAGATACGCAGTATTTT
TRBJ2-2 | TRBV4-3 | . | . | CASSRNGGGELFF | TGCGCCAGCAGCCGGAACGGGGGCGGGGAGCTGTTTTTT
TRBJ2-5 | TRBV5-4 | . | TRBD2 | CASSFAGGAWRETQYF | TGTGCCAGCAGCTTTGCGGGGGGGGCATGGAGGGAGACCCAGTACTTC
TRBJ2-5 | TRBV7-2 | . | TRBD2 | CASSSRAGRETQYF | TGTGCCAGCAGCTCCCGAGCGGGGAGGGAGACCCAGTACTTC
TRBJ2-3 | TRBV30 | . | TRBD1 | CAWSGRTGWADTQYF | TGTGCCTGGAGTGGGAGGACAGGGTGGGCAGATACGCAGTATTTT
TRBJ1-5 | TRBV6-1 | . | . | CASRAIGPNQPQHF | TGTGCCAGCCGGGCTATCGGGCCCAATCAGCCCCAGCATTTT
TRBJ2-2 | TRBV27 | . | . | CASSKMAGEYGGELFF | TGTGCCAGCAGTAAAATGGCAGGGGAATATGGCGGGGAGCTGTTTTTT
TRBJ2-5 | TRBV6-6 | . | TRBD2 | CASNPSGSQETQYF | TGTGCCAGCAACCCTAGCGGATCTCAAGAGACCCAGTACTTC
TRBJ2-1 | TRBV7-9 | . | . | CASSFPPNEQFF | TGTGCCAGCAGCTTCCCCCCGAATGAGCAGTTCTTC